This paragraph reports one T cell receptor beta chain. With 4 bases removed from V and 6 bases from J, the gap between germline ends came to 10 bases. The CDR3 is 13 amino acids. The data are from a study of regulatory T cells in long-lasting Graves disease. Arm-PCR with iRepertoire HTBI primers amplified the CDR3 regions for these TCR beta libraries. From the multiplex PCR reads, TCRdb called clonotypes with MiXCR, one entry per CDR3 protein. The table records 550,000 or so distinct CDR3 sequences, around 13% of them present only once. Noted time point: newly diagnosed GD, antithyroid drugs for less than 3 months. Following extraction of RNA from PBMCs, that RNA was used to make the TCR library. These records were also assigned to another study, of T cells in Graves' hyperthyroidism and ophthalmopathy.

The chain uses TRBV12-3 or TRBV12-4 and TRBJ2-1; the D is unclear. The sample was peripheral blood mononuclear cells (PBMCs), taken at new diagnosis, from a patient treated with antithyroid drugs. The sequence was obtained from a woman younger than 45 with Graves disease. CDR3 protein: CASSSSSPNEQFF. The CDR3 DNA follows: TGTGCCAGCAGTTCGTCCAGCCCCAATGAGCAGTTCTTC.